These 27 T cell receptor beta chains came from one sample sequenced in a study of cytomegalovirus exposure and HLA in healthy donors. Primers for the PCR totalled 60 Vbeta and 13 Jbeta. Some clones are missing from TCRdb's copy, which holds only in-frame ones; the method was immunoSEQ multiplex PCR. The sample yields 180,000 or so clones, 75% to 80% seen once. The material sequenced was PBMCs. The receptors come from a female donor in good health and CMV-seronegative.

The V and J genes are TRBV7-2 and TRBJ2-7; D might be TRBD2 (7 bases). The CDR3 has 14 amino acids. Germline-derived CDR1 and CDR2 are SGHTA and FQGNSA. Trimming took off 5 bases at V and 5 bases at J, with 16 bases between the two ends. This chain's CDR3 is CASSLPGGVHEQYF. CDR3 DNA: TGTGCCAGCAGCCTACCGGGGGGCGTCCACGAGCAGTACTTC.

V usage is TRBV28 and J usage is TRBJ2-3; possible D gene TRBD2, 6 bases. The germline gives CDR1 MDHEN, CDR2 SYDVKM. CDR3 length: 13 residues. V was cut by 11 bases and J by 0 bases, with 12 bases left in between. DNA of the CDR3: TGTGCCGGGATGAGCGGGAGCACAGATACGCAGTATTTT. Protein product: CAGMSGSTDTQYF.

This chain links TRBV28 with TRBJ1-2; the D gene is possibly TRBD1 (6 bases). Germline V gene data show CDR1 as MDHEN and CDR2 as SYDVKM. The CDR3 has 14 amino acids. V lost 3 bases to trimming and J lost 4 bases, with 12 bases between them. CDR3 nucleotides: TGTGCCAGCAGTTTCCTACAGGGAGCCTATGGCTACACCTTC. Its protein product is CASSFLQGAYGYTF.

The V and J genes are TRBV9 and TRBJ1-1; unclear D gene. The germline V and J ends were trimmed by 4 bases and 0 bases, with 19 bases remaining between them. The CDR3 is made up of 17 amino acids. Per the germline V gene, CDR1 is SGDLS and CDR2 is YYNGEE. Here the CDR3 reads CASSPAVRPSMNTEAFF. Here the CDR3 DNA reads TGTGCCAGCAGCCCCGCGGTTCGTCCTAGCATGAACACTGAAGCTTTCTTT.

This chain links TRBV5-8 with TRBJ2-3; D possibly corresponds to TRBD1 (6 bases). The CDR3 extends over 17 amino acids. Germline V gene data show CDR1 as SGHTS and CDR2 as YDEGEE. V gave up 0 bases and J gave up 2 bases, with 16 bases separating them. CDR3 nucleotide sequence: TGTGCCAGCAGCTTGGTGTTCGACAGGCGGATCACAGATACGCAGTATTTT. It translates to CASSLVFDRRITDTQYF.

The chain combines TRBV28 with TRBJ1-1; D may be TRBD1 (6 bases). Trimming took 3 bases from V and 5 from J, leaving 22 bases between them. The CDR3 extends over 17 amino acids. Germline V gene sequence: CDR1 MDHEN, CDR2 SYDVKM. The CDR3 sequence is CASSLFRGAAAITEAFF. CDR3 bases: TGTGCCAGCAGTTTGTTTCGGGGGGCTGCTGCCATTACTGAAGCTTTCTTT. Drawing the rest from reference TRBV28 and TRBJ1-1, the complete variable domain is DVKVTQSSRYLVKRTGEKVFLECVQDMDHENMFWYRQDPGLGLRLIYFSYDVKMKEKGDIPEGYSVSREKKERFSLILESASTNQTSMYLCASSLFRGAAAITEAFFGQGTRLTVV.

The CDR3 sequence: CASSPIVEGGVEAFF. CDR3 nucleotide sequence: TGTGCCAGCAGCCCCATCGTCGAGGGAGGGGTTGAAGCTTTCTTT. The rearrangement links TRBV4-2 to TRBJ1-1, with D possibly being TRBD1 (5 bases). CDR1 and CDR2 from the germline V gene are LGHNA and YNFKEQ. V lost 4 bases, J lost 7 bases, and 19 bases lay in between. There are 15 residues in the CDR3.

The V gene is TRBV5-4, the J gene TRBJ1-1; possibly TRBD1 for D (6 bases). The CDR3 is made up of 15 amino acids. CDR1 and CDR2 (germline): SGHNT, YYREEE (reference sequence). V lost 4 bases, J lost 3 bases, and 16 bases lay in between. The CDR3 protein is CASSTIQGVYTEAFF. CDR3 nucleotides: TGTGCCAGCAGCACAATACAGGGTGTTTACACTGAAGCTTTCTTT.

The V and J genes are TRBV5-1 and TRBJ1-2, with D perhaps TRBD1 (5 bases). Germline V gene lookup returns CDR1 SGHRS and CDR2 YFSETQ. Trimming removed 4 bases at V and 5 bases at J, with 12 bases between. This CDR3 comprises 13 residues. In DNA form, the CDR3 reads TGCGCCAGCAGCCAGGGCAGGGATTATGGCTACACCTTC. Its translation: CASSQGRDYGYTF.

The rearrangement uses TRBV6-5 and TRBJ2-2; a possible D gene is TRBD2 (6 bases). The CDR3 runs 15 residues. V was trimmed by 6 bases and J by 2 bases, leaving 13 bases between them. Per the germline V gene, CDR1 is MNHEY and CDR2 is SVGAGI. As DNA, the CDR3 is TGTGCCAGCAGCTCCGGCGGGGAAAACACCGGGGAGCTGTTTTTT. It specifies CASSSGGENTGELFF.

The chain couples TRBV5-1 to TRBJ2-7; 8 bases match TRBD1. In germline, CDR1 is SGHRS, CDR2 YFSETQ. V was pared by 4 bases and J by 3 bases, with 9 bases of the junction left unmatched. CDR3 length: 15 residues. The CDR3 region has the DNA TGCGCCAGCAGCGACGGACAGGGTTGGAACTACGAGCAGTACTTC. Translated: CASSDGQGWNYEQYF.

CDR3 protein: CASSLGQDEKLFF. In DNA, the CDR3 is TGCGCCAGCAGCTTGGGACAGGATGAAAAACTGTTTTTT. The chain links TRBV5-1 to TRBJ1-4; D possibly corresponds to TRBD1 (6 bases). The CDR3 is made up of 13 amino acids. The V and J ends lost 0 bases and 6 bases respectively, with 6 bases between them. Germline lookup yields CDR1 SGHRS and CDR2 YFSETQ. Using reference TRBV5-1 and TRBJ1-4 for the parts outside the CDR3, the full variable domain is KAGVTQTPRYLIKTRGQQVTLSCSPISGHRSVSWYQQTPGQGLQFLFEYFSETQRNKGNFPGRFSGRQFSNSRSEMNVSTLELGDSALYLCASSLGQDEKLFFGSGTQLSVL.

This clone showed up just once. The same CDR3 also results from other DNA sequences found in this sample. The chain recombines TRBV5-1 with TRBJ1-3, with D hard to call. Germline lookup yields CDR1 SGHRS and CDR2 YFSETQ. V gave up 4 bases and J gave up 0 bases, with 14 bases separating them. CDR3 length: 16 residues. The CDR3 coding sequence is TGCGCCAGCAGCGATCCGGGAGCAAACTCTGGAAACACCATATATTTT. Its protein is CASSDPGANSGNTIYF.

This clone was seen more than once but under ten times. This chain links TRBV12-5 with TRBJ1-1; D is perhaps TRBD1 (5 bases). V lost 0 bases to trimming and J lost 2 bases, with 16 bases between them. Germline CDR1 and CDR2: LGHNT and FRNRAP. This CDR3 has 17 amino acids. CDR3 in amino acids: CASGLVLRAGQNTEAFF. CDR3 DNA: TGTGCTAGTGGTTTGGTACTCCGGGCAGGGCAAAACACTGAAGCTTTCTTT.

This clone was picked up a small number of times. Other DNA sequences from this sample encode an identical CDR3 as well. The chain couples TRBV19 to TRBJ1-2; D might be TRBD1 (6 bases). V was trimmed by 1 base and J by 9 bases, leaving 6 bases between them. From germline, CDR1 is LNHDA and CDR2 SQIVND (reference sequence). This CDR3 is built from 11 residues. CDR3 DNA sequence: TGTGCCAGTAGTATAGGGGACAGCTACACCTTC. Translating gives CASSIGDSYTF.

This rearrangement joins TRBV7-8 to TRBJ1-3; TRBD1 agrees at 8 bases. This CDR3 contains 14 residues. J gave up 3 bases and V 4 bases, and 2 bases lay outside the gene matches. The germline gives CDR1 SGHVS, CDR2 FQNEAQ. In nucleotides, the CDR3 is TGTGCCAGCAGCTCGGACAGGGATGGAAACACCATATATTTT. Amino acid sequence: CASSSDRDGNTIYF. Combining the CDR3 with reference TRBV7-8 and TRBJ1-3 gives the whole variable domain GAGVSQSPRYKVAKRGQDVALRCDPISGHVSLFWYQQALGQGPEFLTYFQNEAQLDKSGLPSDRFFAERPEGSVSTLKIQRTQQEDSAVYLCASSSDRDGNTIYFGEGSWLTVV.

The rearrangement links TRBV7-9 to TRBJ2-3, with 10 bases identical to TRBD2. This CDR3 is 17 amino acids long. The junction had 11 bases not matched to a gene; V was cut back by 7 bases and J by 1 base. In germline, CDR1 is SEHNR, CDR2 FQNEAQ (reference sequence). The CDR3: CASILSFLAGGTDTQYF. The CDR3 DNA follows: TGTGCCAGCATCCTTTCATTTCTAGCGGGGGGCACAGATACGCAGTATTTT.

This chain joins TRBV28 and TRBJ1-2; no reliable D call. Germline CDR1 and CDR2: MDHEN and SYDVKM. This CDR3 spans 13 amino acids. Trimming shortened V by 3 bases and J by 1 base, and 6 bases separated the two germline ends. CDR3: CASSFPGNYGYTF. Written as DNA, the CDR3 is TGTGCCAGCAGTTTCCCGGGTAACTATGGCTACACCTTC.

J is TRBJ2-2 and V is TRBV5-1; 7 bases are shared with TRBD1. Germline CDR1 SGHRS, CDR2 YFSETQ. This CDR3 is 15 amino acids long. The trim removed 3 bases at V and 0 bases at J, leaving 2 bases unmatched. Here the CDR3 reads CASSSGTANTGELFF. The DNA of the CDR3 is TGCGCCAGCAGCTCCGGGACAGCGAACACCGGGGAGCTGTTTTTT.

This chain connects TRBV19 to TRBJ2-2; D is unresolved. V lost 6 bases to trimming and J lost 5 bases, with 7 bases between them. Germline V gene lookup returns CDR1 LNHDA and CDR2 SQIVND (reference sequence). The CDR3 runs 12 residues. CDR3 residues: CASSDWTGELFF. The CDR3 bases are TGTGCCAGTAGCGACTGGACCGGGGAGCTGTTTTTT.

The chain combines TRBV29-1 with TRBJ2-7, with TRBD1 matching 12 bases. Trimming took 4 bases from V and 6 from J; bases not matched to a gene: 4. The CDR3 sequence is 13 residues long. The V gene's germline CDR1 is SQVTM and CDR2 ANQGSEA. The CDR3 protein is CSVVGTGGAEQYF. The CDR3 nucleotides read TGCAGCGTTGTGGGGACAGGGGGCGCCGAGCAGTACTTC.

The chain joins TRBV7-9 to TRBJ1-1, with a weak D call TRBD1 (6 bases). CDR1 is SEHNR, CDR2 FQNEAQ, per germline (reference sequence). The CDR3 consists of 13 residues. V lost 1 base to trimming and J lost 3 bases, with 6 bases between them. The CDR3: CASSLEGDTEAFF. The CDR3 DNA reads TGTGCCAGCAGCTTAGAGGGGGACACTGAAGCTTTCTTT.

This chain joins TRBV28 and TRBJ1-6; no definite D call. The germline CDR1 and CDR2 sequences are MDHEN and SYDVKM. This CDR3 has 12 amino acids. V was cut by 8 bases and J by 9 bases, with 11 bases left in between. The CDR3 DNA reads TGTGCCAGCGGCAACCCCAGTTCACCCCTCCACTTT. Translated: CASGNPSSPLHF.

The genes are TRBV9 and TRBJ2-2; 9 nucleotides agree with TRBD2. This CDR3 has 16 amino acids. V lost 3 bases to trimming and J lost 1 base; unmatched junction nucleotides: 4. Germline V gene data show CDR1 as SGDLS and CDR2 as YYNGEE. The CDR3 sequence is CASSARLAVNTGELFF. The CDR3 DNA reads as TGTGCCAGCAGCGCCCGACTAGCGGTGAACACCGGGGAGCTGTTTTTT.

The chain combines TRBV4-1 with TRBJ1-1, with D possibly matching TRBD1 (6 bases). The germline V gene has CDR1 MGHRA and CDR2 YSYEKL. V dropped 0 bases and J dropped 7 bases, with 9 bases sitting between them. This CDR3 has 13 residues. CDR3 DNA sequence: TGCGCCAGCAGCCAAGAACAGGGAGTTGAAGCTTTCTTT. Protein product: CASSQEQGVEAFF.

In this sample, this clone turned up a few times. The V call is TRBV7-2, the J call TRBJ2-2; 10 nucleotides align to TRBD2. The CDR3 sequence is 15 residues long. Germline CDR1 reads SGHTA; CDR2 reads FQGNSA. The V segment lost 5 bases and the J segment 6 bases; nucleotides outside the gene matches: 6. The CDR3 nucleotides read TGTGCCAGCAGCGGACCTAGCGGGAGTCCCGGGGAGCTGTTTTTT. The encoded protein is CASSGPSGSPGELFF.

The CDR3 here is CASSQGQGPYGYTF. The DNA of the CDR3 is TGCGCCAGCAGCCAAGGACAGGGGCCCTATGGCTACACCTTC. This chain joins TRBV4-3 and TRBJ1-2, with 8 bases that match TRBD1. Germline assignment: CDR1 LGHNA and CDR2 YSLEER. V lost 1 base to trimming and J lost 4 bases; unmatched junction nucleotides: 2. This CDR3 is 14 amino acids long.